Listed below are T cell receptor beta chains from one sample, sequenced in a study of cytomegalovirus exposure and HLA in healthy donors. Generated by immunoSEQ multiplex PCR, the TCRdb table keeps only in-frame clones and is missing some. Found here are 70,000 or so clones; the top ten clones hold 4% to 5.5%. Sequenced sample: PBMCs. Receptors originate from a middle-aged man in good health and CMV-seronegative. Both conserved end residues are trimmed from each CDR3. The order of the fields is J gene, V gene, CDR3 protein.

j_gene: TRBJ2-1; v_gene: TRBV9; CDR3aa: ASSAAGATYNEQF
j_gene: TRBJ1-1; v_gene: TRBV6-5; CDR3aa: ASSLNRADTEAF
j_gene: TRBJ1-2; v_gene: TRBV7-2; CDR3aa: ASSTQPGVGAKFGYT
j_gene: TRBJ2-7; v_gene: TRBV4-3; CDR3aa: ASSQEANPGARAEQY
j_gene: TRBJ2-1; v_gene: TRBV4-3; CDR3aa: ASSQDTGTSSYNEQF
j_gene: TRBJ2-7; v_gene: TRBV9; CDR3aa: ASSPRGVRSYEQY
j_gene: TRBJ1-2; v_gene: TRBV7-2; CDR3aa: ASSWTGGRAMHGYT
j_gene: TRBJ2-7; v_gene: TRBV27; CDR3aa: ASSGTSGSSTYEQY
j_gene: TRBJ1-5; v_gene: TRBV27; CDR3aa: ASRWGQTGQPQH
j_gene: TRBJ2-5; v_gene: TRBV6-4; CDR3aa: ASRIAGGPGETQY
j_gene: TRBJ1-1; v_gene: TRBV4-2; CDR3aa: ASSQRDRGTEAF
j_gene: TRBJ1-1; v_gene: TRBV5-5; CDR3aa: ASSLLPPGKRDTEAF
j_gene: TRBJ2-7; v_gene: TRBV28; CDR3aa: ASSWDRVYEQY
j_gene: TRBJ2-7; v_gene: TRBV19; CDR3aa: ASSFRGTSGFNEQY
j_gene: TRBJ2-1; v_gene: TRBV7-6; CDR3aa: ASSSSTGFSSYNEQF
j_gene: TRBJ2-3; v_gene: TRBV9; CDR3aa: ASSSRAQGPTDTQY
j_gene: TRBJ1-2; v_gene: TRBV4-2; CDR3aa: ASSQDQEVDGYT
j_gene: TRBJ2-5; v_gene: TRBV19; CDR3aa: ASSITAGVGRETQY
j_gene: TRBJ2-1; v_gene: TRBV6-5; CDR3aa: ASSYYPTSGSGQF